Following are 21 T cell receptor beta chains from one sample sequenced in a study of blood T cells in healthy people across ages. The authors ran a second PCR of 7 to 11 cycles using a sample-barcoded 5' primer and a J-beta primer mix. TCRdb itself ran the 5' RACE reads through MiXCR, one entry per CDR3 protein. The sample contains more than 550,000 distinct CDR3 sequences, approximately 22% of which appear only once. The sequenced material came from blood. The receptors derive from a man in his 70s in good health.

V usage is TRBV14 and J usage is TRBJ2-5; D unresolved. The J call is uncertain, as TRBJ2-7 better fits the DNA end. There are 15 residues in the CDR3. Germline V lookup: CDR1 SGHDN, CDR2 FVKESK. CDR3 in amino acids: CASSSRGAWDYEQYF. In DNA form, the CDR3 reads TGTGCCAGCAGCTCACGTGGAGCGTGGGACTACGAGCAGTACTTC.

The V call is TRBV6-6, the J call TRBJ2-1; the match to TRBD2 covers 8 bases. There are 15 residues in the CDR3. V shed 5 bases and J 8 bases; nucleotides not matched to a gene: 11. Germline-derived CDR1 and CDR2 are MNHNY and SVGAGI (reference sequence). The CDR3 loop reads CASSTRAGALDEQFF. The CDR3 nucleotides read TGTGCCAGCAGTACCCGAGCGGGGGCCTTGGATGAGCAGTTCTTC.

This clonotype was counted between two and nine times. The chain joins TRBV12-3 or TRBV12-4 to TRBJ2-5; possibly TRBD2 for D (6 bases). The CDR3 is 15 residues long. Trimming took 5 bases from V and 2 from J, leaving 15 bases between them. The CDR3 spells CASSAGRGIQETQYF. Written as DNA, the CDR3 is TGTGCCAGCAGTGCGGGACGGGGGATACAAGAGACCCAGTACTTC.

This clonotype was observed many times. The CDR3 DNA follows: TGTGCCAGCAACTTAGCTAGGGGCCATCAGCCCCAGCATTTT. Its translation: CASNLARGHQPQHF. The genes are TRBV2 and TRBJ1-5; D perhaps matches TRBD1 (5 bases). Germline V gene lookup returns CDR1 SNHLY and CDR2 FYNNEI. The length of the CDR3 is 14 residues. V lost 7 bases to trimming and J lost 5 bases, with 15 bases between them. The full variable domain, completed using reference TRBV2 and TRBJ1-5, is EPEVTQTPSHQVTQMGQEVILRCVPISNHLYFYWYRQILGQKVEFLVSFYNNEISEKSEIFDDQFSVERPDGSNFTLKIRSTKLEDSAMYFCASNLARGHQPQHFGDGTRLSIL.

This clonotype appeared a few times. Possible read error: a much larger clone is one base away. This chain connects TRBV5-1 to TRBJ1-2, with 7 bases fitting TRBD1. The CDR3 covers 14 residues. Germline CDR1 is SGHRS and CDR2 is YFSETQ. The CDR3 reads CARSLRGQSYGYTF. The DNA of the CDR3 is TGCGCCCGCAGCTTAAGGGGACAGTCCTATGGCTACACCTTC. Full variable domain (remainder filled in from reference TRBV5-1 and TRBJ1-2): KAGVTQTPRYLIKTRGQQVTLSCSPISGHRSVSWYQQTPGQGLQFLFEYFSETQRNKGNFPGRFSGRQFSNSRSEMNVSTLELGDSALYLCARSLRGQSYGYTFGSGTRLTVV.

The J gene is TRBJ1-2, the V gene TRBV7-2, with D perhaps matching TRBD1 (5 bases). The CDR3 is 14 residues long. Germline V gene lookup returns CDR1 SGHTA and CDR2 FQGNSA. With 5 bases removed from V and 3 bases from J, the gap between germline ends came to 13 bases. CDR3 sequence (DNA): TGTGCCAGCAGCCCAGACTGGGGCGACTATGGCTACACCTTC. Translating gives CASSPDWGDYGYTF.

This clonotype has a count of ten or more. This chain connects TRBV5-1 to TRBJ2-5, with TRBD1 matching over 7 bases. This CDR3 is 14 amino acids long. After removal of 4 bases from V and 4 bases from J, the junction contained 7 bases not matched to a gene. Per germline, CDR1 SGHRS and CDR2 YFSETQ. The DNA for the CDR3 is TGCGCCAGCAGCACCCCGGGACAGCGAGAGACCCAGTACTTC. This codes for CASSTPGQRETQYF.

This clonotype has a handful of counts. The chain is built from TRBV29-1 and TRBJ2-7; weak D call: TRBD2 (5 bases). The J call may be incorrect, as the DNA end agrees better with TRBJ2-1. The CDR3 runs 12 residues. CDR1 and CDR2 (germline): SQVTM, ANQGSEA. CDR3 amino acids: CSIVGSLYEQFF. The CDR3 DNA reads as TGCAGCATCGTGGGGAGTTTGTATGAGCAGTTCTTC.

The table lists this clonotype with many counts. The V gene is TRBV7-9, the J gene TRBJ2-1, with D perhaps TRBD1 or TRBD2 (5 bases each). Germline CDR1 SEHNR, CDR2 FQNEAQ (reference sequence). The V and J ends lost 5 bases and 3 bases respectively, with 14 bases between them. This CDR3 has 15 amino acids. CDR3 loop: CASSPAGTNYNEQFF. The CDR3 nucleotides are TGTGCCAGCAGCCCCGCCGGGACCAACTACAATGAGCAGTTCTTC.

The chain joins TRBV27 to TRBJ2-2; 8 nucleotides align to TRBD2. The CDR3 has 18 residues. Trimming took 6 bases from V and 2 from J; bases not matched to a gene: 14. The germline V gene has CDR1 MNHEY and CDR2 SMNVEV (reference sequence). The CDR3 DNA reads TGTGCCAGCAGCCCCAAGCGGGGCGGGAGGACCAACACCGGGGAGCTGTTTTTT. Translating it yields CASSPKRGGRTNTGELFF.

This clonotype has more than one count but fewer than ten. This CDR3 is CSAISRQGQETQYF. The CDR3 DNA is TGCAGTGCTATCTCCCGGCAGGGGCAAGAGACCCAGTACTTC. The gene calls are TRBV20-1 and TRBJ2-5; D is perhaps TRBD1 (6 bases). The CDR3 length is 14 residues. Trimming left V 4 bases short and J 2 bases short, with 14 bases between. The germline V gene has CDR1 DFQATT and CDR2 SNEGSKA (reference sequence).

This clonotype showed up many times. The rearrangement joins TRBV5-1 to TRBJ2-6; D is unresolved. Germline V gives CDR1 SGHRS, CDR2 YFSETQ. The CDR3 consists of 15 residues. V shed 0 bases and J shed 2 bases, with 6 bases lying between them. In nucleotides, the CDR3 is TGCGCCAGCAGCTTGGATGGGACTGGGGCCAACGTCCTGACTTTC. Its protein product is CASSLDGTGANVLTF.

This clonotype appeared a few times. J is TRBJ2-3 and V is TRBV11-2; D is undetermined. Between the trimmed V and J ends, which lost 1 base and 8 bases, there was a span of 10 bases. Looked up from germline, CDR1 is SGHAT and CDR2 is FQNNGV. The length of the CDR3 is 13 residues. The CDR3 DNA reads as TGTGCCAGCAGCTTAGGAGAGAAGGGTACGCAGTATTTT. It translates to CASSLGEKGTQYF.

This clonotype was observed a few times. The chain joins TRBV5-1 to TRBJ2-1; D is uncertain. The germline CDR1 and CDR2 sequences are SGHRS and YFSETQ. The CDR3 is 15 residues long. Trimming removed 0 bases at V and 5 bases at J, with 12 bases between. The CDR3 here is CASSLGVRQHNEQFF. The CDR3 nucleotides are TGCGCCAGCAGCTTGGGAGTCAGGCAACACAATGAGCAGTTCTTC.

The chain couples TRBV3-1 to TRBJ1-3; possible D gene TRBD1, 6 bases. The CDR3 runs to 15 residues. V lost 5 bases to trimming and J lost 1 base, with 12 bases between them. Germline values: CDR1 LGHDT, CDR2 YNNKEL (reference sequence). Here the CDR3 DNA reads TGTGCCAGCAGCAGACCAACAGGGTCTGGAAACACCATATATTTT. It yields the protein CASSRPTGSGNTIYF.

The genes are TRBV29-1 and TRBJ2-3; possibly TRBD1 for D (6 bases). The V and J ends lost 3 bases and 7 bases respectively, with 11 bases between them. In germline, CDR1 is SQVTM, CDR2 ANQGSEA. The CDR3 is 12 amino acids. Here the CDR3 reads CSVDKQGNTQYF. For the CDR3, the DNA is TGCAGCGTTGACAAACAGGGAAATACGCAGTATTTT.

The chain carries TRBV29-1 and TRBJ1-2, with 8 bases that match TRBD1. There are 13 residues in the CDR3. The V and J ends lost 3 bases and 3 bases, in that order; junction bases with no gene match: 3. Germline CDR1 reads SQVTM; CDR2 reads ANQGSEA. The CDR3 nucleotides read TGCAGCGTTGAGGGGGGACAGGACTATGGCTACACCTTC. Its translation is CSVEGGQDYGYTF.

The J gene is TRBJ1-2, the V gene TRBV7-2, with 7 bases aligning to TRBD1. Trimming cost V 5 bases and J 4 bases; bases outside gene matches: 7. CDR1 is SGHTA and CDR2 is FQGNSA in the germline V gene. This CDR3 comprises 14 residues. This chain's CDR3 is CASSRGTDLYGYTF. Written as DNA, the CDR3 is TGTGCCAGCAGCCGGGGGACAGACCTCTATGGCTACACCTTC.

The V call is TRBV7-3, the J call TRBJ2-7; no definite D call. Germline loops: CDR1 SGHTA, CDR2 FQGTGA. Trimming took 1 base from V and 6 from J, leaving 16 bases between them. The CDR3 totals 15 residues. CDR3: CASSLRSASFSEQYV. The CDR3 bases are TGTGCCAGCAGCTTAAGGTCAGCGTCGTTCTCCGAGCAGTACGTC.

The rearrangement uses TRBV6-5 and TRBJ2-3, with D perhaps matching TRBD2 (6 bases). The CDR3 runs to 16 residues. V lost 0 bases to trimming and J lost 0 bases, with 10 bases between them. The germline V gene encodes CDR1 MNHEY and CDR2 SVGAGI. The CDR3 sequence is CASSYSGGTSTDTQYF. The CDR3 region has the DNA TGTGCCAGCAGTTACTCGGGCGGGACTAGCACAGATACGCAGTATTTT.

The gene calls are TRBV5-1 and TRBJ2-5; D is perhaps TRBD1 (5 bases). The assigned J gene may be wrong: the sequence end matches TRBJ2-7 better. The CDR3 consists of 13 residues. CDR1 is SGHRS, CDR2 YFSETQ, per germline. The CDR3 loop reads CASSVGVTYEQYF. The CDR3 DNA reads TGCGCCAGCAGTGTAGGGGTTACCTACGAGCAGTACTTC.